A single sample is the source of the 22 T cell receptor beta chains below, sequenced in a study of T cell responses to AZD1222 COVID-19 vaccine (dated by TCRdb to the early 2020s). Sample time point, as interpreted from the label and publication: baseline before first vaccination. Library method: the immunoSEQ multiplex PCR assay. The source is immuneACCESS, and TCRdb retained only in-frame sequences with V and J called. Part of the clones is not carried over; for the studies checked, unresolved V genes explain less than half of this, and the remainder is unexplained. For this sample the table gives 44,000 or so clones, of which around 80% were detected only once. The ten largest clones represent under 65% of the sample. The specimen comprised peripheral blood, sampled on day 0 of AZD1222 vaccination. The receptors were sampled from an adult in good health.

This chain links TRBV9 with TRBJ1-3, with D perhaps matching TRBD1 (6 bases). V was trimmed by 4 bases and J by 0 bases, leaving 17 bases between them. The CDR3 covers 17 residues. CDR1 SGDLS and CDR2 YYNGEE come from the germline V gene. CDR3 coding DNA: TGTGCCAGCAGCCTGACAGACAGGCCGAGCTCTGGAAACACCATATATTTT. It encodes CASSLTDRPSSGNTIYF.

This clone was counted a single time. J is TRBJ1-2 and V is TRBV7-2; D not resolved. Per the germline V gene, CDR1 is SGHTA and CDR2 is FQGNSA. The CDR3 totals 12 residues. V was pared by 6 bases and J by 5 bases, with 10 bases between. The CDR3 nucleotides are TGTGCCAGCAGTACCCCCGGGTATGGCTACACCTTC. This gives the protein CASSTPGYGYTF. Full variable domain (outside the CDR3, taken from reference TRBV7-2 and TRBJ1-2): GAGVSQSPSNKVTEKGKDVELRCDPISGHTALYWYRQSLGQGLEFLIYFQGNSAPDKSGLPSDRFSAERTGGSVSTLTIQRTQQEDSAVYLCASSTPGYGYTFGSGTRLTVV.

The chain uses TRBV6-2 or TRBV6-3 and TRBJ2-6; D is ambiguous. Trimming shortened V by 0 bases and J by 3 bases, and 0 bases separated the two germline ends. Germline CDR1 and CDR2: MNHEY and SVGEGT. CDR3 length: 13 residues. The CDR3 here is CASSYSGANVLTF. The CDR3 nucleotides are TGTGCCAGCAGTTACTCTGGGGCCAACGTCCTGACTTTC.

This clone was detected once. This chain uses TRBV11-2 with TRBJ2-2; D remains unclear. The V end was cut by 3 bases, the J end by 7 bases, with 3 bases between. The CDR3 is 11 amino acids. Germline V gives CDR1 SGHAT, CDR2 FQNNGV. CDR3 nucleotide sequence: TGTGCCAGCAGCTTCGGCGGGGAGCTGTTTTTT. Amino acids: CASSFGGELFF.

This chain connects TRBV6-5 to TRBJ2-3; unclear D gene. This CDR3 is 13 amino acids long. Germline CDR1 and CDR2: MNHEY and SVGAGI. V lost 10 bases, J lost 1 base, and 12 bases lay in between. CDR3 loop: CATLPWGTDTQYF. CDR3 coding DNA: TGTGCCACCTTACCTTGGGGCACAGATACGCAGTATTTT.

The chain has TRBV7-6 and TRBJ1-4; no firm D call. Germline V gene lookup returns CDR1 SGHVS and CDR2 FNYEAQ. CDR3 length equals 15 residues. Trimming removed 3 bases at V and 8 bases at J, with 16 bases between. CDR3 sequence: CASSFLSDEREKLFF. CDR3 bases: TGTGCCAGCAGCTTTTTGTCGGATGAGAGAGAAAAACTGTTTTTT.

The chain recombines TRBV27 with TRBJ2-7; D gene unclear. The CDR3 is 13 residues long. The ends were cut back, 3 bases at V and 5 bases at J, with 11 bases in the middle. In germline, CDR1 is MNHEY, CDR2 SMNVEV (reference sequence). This CDR3 is CASSFGPGDEQYF. DNA for the CDR3: TGTGCCAGCAGTTTCGGCCCAGGCGACGAGCAGTACTTC.

J is TRBJ2-6 and V is TRBV3-1 (or the pseudogene TRBV3-2), with D unresolved. Trimming removed 2 bases at V and 0 bases at J, with 5 bases between. In germline, CDR1 is LGHDT, CDR2 YNNKEL (reference sequence). The CDR3 is 15 residues long. The CDR3 sequence is CASSQRVSGANVLTF. CDR3 in DNA: TGTGCCAGCAGCCAAAGAGTCTCTGGGGCCAACGTCCTGACTTTC.

This clone was detected only a few times. The chain carries TRBV2 and TRBJ1-1; D ambiguous. Trimming stripped 5 bases from V and 1 base from J, with 2 bases between. Per the germline V gene, CDR1 is SNHLY and CDR2 is FYNNEI. This CDR3 is 11 amino acids long. Written as DNA, the CDR3 is TGTGCCAGCAGTCGGAACACTGAAGCTTTCTTT. This sequence encodes CASSRNTEAFF.

The chain employs TRBV28 and TRBJ1-5; 9 bases line up with TRBD1. Germline V CDR1 and CDR2: MDHEN, SYDVKM. The CDR3 is made up of 14 amino acids. V was clipped by 5 bases and J by 7 bases; unmatched bases: 6. CDR3 sequence reads: CASSLGQGRQPQHF. Here the CDR3 DNA reads TGTGCCAGCAGTCTCGGACAGGGGAGGCAGCCCCAGCATTTT.

The chain uses TRBV21-1 and TRBJ2-3; the D call of TRBD1 is as the table states it, not checked on the DNA. TRBV21-1 has pseudogene status. The CDR3 runs to 18 residues. As DNA, the CDR3 is TGTGCCAGCAGCAAAAATCATGGGGGCAGGGGAAGCACAGATACGCAGTATTTT. Protein product: CASSKNHGGRGSTDTQYF.

The genes are TRBV4-1 and TRBJ2-1; D is perhaps TRBD2 (7 bases). Trimming shortened V by 0 bases and J by 4 bases, and 16 bases separated the two germline ends. The CDR3 totals 17 residues. Germline V gives CDR1 MGHRA, CDR2 YSYEKL. CDR3 protein: CASSQELTGGPYNEQFF. As DNA, the CDR3 is TGCGCCAGCAGCCAAGAACTAACGGGGGGCCCTTACAATGAGCAGTTCTTC.

This chain links TRBV5-1 with TRBJ1-5, with D uncertain. The length of the CDR3 is 14 residues. The germline gives CDR1 SGHRS, CDR2 YFSETQ. Trimming removed 2 bases at V and 4 bases at J, with 10 bases between. This CDR3 is CASSLSSPNQPQHF. For the CDR3, the DNA is TGCGCCAGCAGCTTAAGCAGTCCGAATCAGCCCCAGCATTTT.

The chain combines TRBV30 with TRBJ2-1; 8 nucleotides align to TRBD2. V gave up 1 base and J gave up 0 bases; unmatched junction bases: 8. CDR1 is GTSNPN, CDR2 SVGIG, per germline (reference sequence). The CDR3 loop spans 17 amino acids. As DNA, the CDR3 is TGTGCCTGGAGTGGAAGGACTAGCTCTAGCTCCTACAATGAGCAGTTCTTC. Its protein is CAWSGRTSSSSYNEQFF.

The chain couples TRBV7-2 to TRBJ1-1, with TRBD1 matching 7 bases. The CDR3 extends over 13 amino acids. V trimming: 2 bases; J trimming: 4 bases; junction bases outside the gene matches: 1. The germline CDR1 and CDR2 sequences are SGHTA and FQGNSA. The CDR3 DNA reads as TGTGCCAGCAGCTTAACAGGGGTCACTGAAGCTTTCTTT. Its protein is CASSLTGVTEAFF.

V is TRBV23-1 and J is TRBJ2-7, with D unclear. TRBV23-1 qualifies as an ORF whose function is uncertain. The CDR3 totals 11 residues. V dropped 9 bases and J dropped 0 bases, with 6 bases sitting between them. In DNA, the CDR3 is TGCGCCAGAGGCAGCTCCTACGAGCAGTACTTC. Its protein is CARGSSYEQYF.

This chain uses TRBV6-1 with TRBJ1-6, with a possible D match to TRBD1 (5 bases). The germline V and J ends were trimmed by 3 bases and 9 bases, with 15 bases remaining between them. Germline V lookup: CDR1 MNHNS, CDR2 SASEGT. This CDR3 has 15 residues. CDR3 in DNA: TGTGCCAGCAGTGAGATTCCGGACATCTCTTCACCCCTCCACTTT. This gives the protein CASSEIPDISSPLHF.

The chain recombines TRBV6-6 with TRBJ1-5; TRBD1 agrees at 7 bases. The ends lost 4 bases at V and 5 bases at J; junction bases unmatched: 5. This CDR3 is built from 14 residues. Germline lookup yields CDR1 MNHNY and CDR2 SVGAGI (reference sequence). The CDR3 reads CASSSAGTDQPQHF. The CDR3 coding sequence is TGTGCCAGCAGTTCGGCGGGGACAGATCAGCCCCAGCATTTT.

The rearrangement joins TRBV5-5 to TRBJ1-5; D remains unclear. The CDR3 runs to 15 residues. Germline CDR1 and CDR2: SGHKS and YYEKEE (reference sequence). Trimming left V 4 bases short and J 2 bases short, with 13 bases between. The CDR3 bases are TGTGCCAGCAGCCCGTCCCGGGAGGGCAATCAGCCCCAGCATTTT. This translates into CASSPSREGNQPQHF.

CDR3 residues: CASSIERKSNQPQHF. CDR3 in DNA: TGTGCCAGTAGTATAGAGAGGAAAAGCAATCAGCCCCAGCATTTT. This chain uses TRBV19 with TRBJ1-5, with unresolved D. Trimming pared 0 bases from V and 1 base from J, leaving 7 bases between. Germline V gene data show CDR1 as LNHDA and CDR2 as SQIVND (reference sequence). This CDR3 has 15 residues.

The chain links TRBV7-9 to TRBJ2-2; D is perhaps TRBD2 (6 bases). V was pared by 5 bases and J by 3 bases, with 16 bases between. Germline-derived CDR1 and CDR2 are SEHNR and FQNEAQ (reference sequence). This CDR3 spans 16 amino acids. The CDR3 sequence: CASSTYGRGDTGELFF. Written as DNA, the CDR3 is TGTGCCAGCAGCACCTACGGGAGAGGGGACACCGGGGAGCTGTTTTTT.

This chain joins TRBV29-1 and TRBJ2-7, with D hard to call. The germline V gene encodes CDR1 SQVTM and CDR2 ANQGSEA. The CDR3 has 12 residues. The V and J ends lost 5 bases and 2 bases respectively, with 10 bases between them. The CDR3 is CSVRVGTYEQYF. In DNA form, the CDR3 reads TGCAGCGTTCGTGTGGGAACCTACGAGCAGTACTTC.